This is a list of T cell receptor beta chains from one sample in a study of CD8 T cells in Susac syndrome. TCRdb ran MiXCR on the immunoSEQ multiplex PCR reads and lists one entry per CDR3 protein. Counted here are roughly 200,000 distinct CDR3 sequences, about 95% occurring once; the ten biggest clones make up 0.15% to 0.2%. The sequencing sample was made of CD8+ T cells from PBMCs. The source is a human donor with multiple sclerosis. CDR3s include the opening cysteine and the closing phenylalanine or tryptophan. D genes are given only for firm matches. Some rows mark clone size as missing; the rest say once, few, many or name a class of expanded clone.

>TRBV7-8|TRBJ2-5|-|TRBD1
TGTGCCAGCAGCTTGATCCGGGACAGGATAGAAGAGACCCAGTACTTC
CASSLIRDRIEETQYF
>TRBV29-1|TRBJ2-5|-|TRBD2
TGCAGCGTTGAACAACTAGCGGGGGGCCAAGAGACCCAGTACTTC
CSVEQLAGGQETQYF
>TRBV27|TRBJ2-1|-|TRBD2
TGTGCCAGCAACCTGAAGGCTAGCGGGAGTACTGAGCAGTTCTTC
CASNLKASGSTEQFF
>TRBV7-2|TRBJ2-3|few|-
TGTGCCAGCAGCTTATGGGTGAGGGACACAGATACGCAGTATTTT
CASSLWVRDTDTQYF
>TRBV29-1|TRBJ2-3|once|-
TGCAGCGGTCGGGGGAGCCCCAGCACAGATACGCAGTATTTT
CSGRGSPSTDTQYF
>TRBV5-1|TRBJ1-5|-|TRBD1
TGCGCCAGCAGCTCATTCGGGACAGGGGTCCGCAATCAGCCCCAGCATTTT
CASSSFGTGVRNQPQHF
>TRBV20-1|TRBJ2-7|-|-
TGCAGTGCCATCCGAGGGTTTATCCATCCTTCCTACGAGCAGTACTTC
CSAIRGFIHPSYEQYF
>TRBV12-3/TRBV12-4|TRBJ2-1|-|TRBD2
TGTGCCAGCAGCCCAGGGACTACTCCGGGAAATGAGCAGTTCTTC
CASSPGTTPGNEQFF
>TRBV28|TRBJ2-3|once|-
TGTGCCAGCAGTTCTGTCGGAGATACGCAGTATTTT
CASSSVGDTQYF
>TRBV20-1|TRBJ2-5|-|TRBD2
TGCAGTGCTATCGGGGCGGGGGGCAATCTAGAGACCCAGTACTTC
CSAIGAGGNLETQYF
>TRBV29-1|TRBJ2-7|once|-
TGCAGCTCCAGGGTCGGTGACGAGCAGTACTTC
CSSRVGDEQYF
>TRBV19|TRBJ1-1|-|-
TGTGCCGTAGTCCCCTCGGACCACACTGAAGCTTTCTTT
CAVVPSDHTEAFF
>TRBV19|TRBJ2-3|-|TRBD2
TGTGCCAGTAGTACCAGTACTAGCGGGAGAGGGGATACGCAGTATTTT
CASSTSTSGRGDTQYF
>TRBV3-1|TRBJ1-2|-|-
TGTGCCAGCAGCGACACCGGGGCAGGCATCTATGGCTACACCTTC
CASSDTGAGIYGYTF
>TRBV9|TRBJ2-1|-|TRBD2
TGTGCCAGCAGCTCCCCCCGTGGACTAGCGGCCAGTTCCCTATACAATGAGCAGTTCTTC
CASSSPRGLAASSLYNEQFF